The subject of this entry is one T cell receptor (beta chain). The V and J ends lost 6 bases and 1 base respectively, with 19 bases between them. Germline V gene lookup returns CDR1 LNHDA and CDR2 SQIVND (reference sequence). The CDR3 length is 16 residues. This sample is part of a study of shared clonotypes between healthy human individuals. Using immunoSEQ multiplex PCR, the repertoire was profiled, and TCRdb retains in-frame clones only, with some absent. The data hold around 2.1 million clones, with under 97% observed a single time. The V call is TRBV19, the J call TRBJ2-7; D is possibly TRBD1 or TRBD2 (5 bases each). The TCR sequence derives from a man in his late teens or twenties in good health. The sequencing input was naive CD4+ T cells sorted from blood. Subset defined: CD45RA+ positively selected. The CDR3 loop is CASSPGTPRGSYEQYF. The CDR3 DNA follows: TGTGCCAGTAGCCCCGGGACGCCGCGTGGGTCCTACGAGCAGTACTTC.